This T cell receptor (beta chain) is drawn from a study of cytomegalovirus exposure and HLA in healthy donors. Study-wide points: Most sequenced TCRs were rare (though some public TCRs occurred in many donors).

The repertoire was sequenced with immunoSEQ multiplex PCR; TCRdb's copy has only in-frame clones and lacks some. The profile shows 170,000 or so clones, about 80% of them singletons. V was cut by 1 base and J by 8 bases, with 12 bases left in between. There are 13 residues in the CDR3. Germline values: CDR1 SQVTM, CDR2 ANQGSEA. Separate from the roughly 700-subject first cohort was the approximately 130-subject validation cohort, to which the donors belonged. Turning to this clone: What it recognizes is unknown.

Sequencing used PBMCs. The genes are TRBV29-1 and TRBJ2-1; D remains unclear. The receptor was derived from a woman aged 18-35 years in good health and CMV-seropositive. CDR3: CSVEAPSVDEQFF. DNA for the CDR3: TGCAGCGTTGAAGCCCCTAGTGTTGATGAGCAGTTCTTC.